Listed below are T cell receptor beta chains from one sample, sequenced in a study of PD-1 blockade in classical Hodgkin lymphoma. Some clones are missing from TCRdb's copy, which holds only in-frame ones; the method was immunoSEQ multiplex PCR. The sample carries about 41,000 clones, 76% recorded once. The sample was peripheral blood mononuclear cells (PBMCs), taken at baseline. The receptors originated from a human donor with classical Hodgkin lymphoma. The CDR3 runs from the conserved cysteine through the conserved F or W. The D gene is left open where the match is weak. The listing skips clone size in some rows; elsewhere it reads once, few, many or a size class.

V	D	J	size	DNA	CDR3
TRBV28	TRBD2	TRBJ2-3	.	TGTGCCAGCAGTTGGGGACTAGCGGGAACAGATACGCAGTATTTT	CASSWGLAGTDTQYF
TRBV7-2	TRBD1	TRBJ2-6	.	TGTGCCAGCAGCGGTACCGGGACAGGGTCCTCTGGGGCCAACGTCCTGACTTTC	CASSGTGTGSSGANVLTF
TRBV2	TRBD1	TRBJ1-6	.	TGTGCCAGCAGCCTTAGAGGGGGCTCGAGTTCACCCCTCCACTTT	CASSLRGGSSSPLHF
TRBV6-5	.	TRBJ1-5	.	TGTGCCAGCCATTTGGGGTTTGGGAATCAGCCCCAGCATTTT	CASHLGFGNQPQHF
TRBV2	.	TRBJ1-5	few	TGTGCCAGCGGCCAATATCTTATTGAGGATCAGCCCCAGCATTTT	CASGQYLIEDQPQHF
TRBV7-2	TRBD2	TRBJ2-7	.	TGTGCCAGCAGCTTAGTAGGAGGGACTAGCGGGTCCTACGAGCAGTACTTC	CASSLVGGTSGSYEQYF
TRBV27	.	TRBJ2-3	.	TGTGCCAGCAAAATCAGCCTGGGTACCCCAGATACGCAGTATTTT	CASKISLGTPDTQYF
TRBV30	.	TRBJ1-2	.	TGTGCCTGGAGTATTCGGGGGCGCTCGGGGGGCTACACCTTC	CAWSIRGRSGGYTF
TRBV5-1	.	TRBJ1-3	.	TGCGCCAGCAGCCCCGCAGTCACGAGCTCTGGAAACACCATATATTTT	CASSPAVTSSGNTIYF
TRBV7-9	.	TRBJ2-5	.	TGTGCCAGCAGCTTAAGGGAGGAGACCCAGTACTTC	CASSLREETQYF
TRBV5-8	.	TRBJ1-2	.	TGTGCCAGCAGCTTTGGGAGGGCTGGCTACACCTTC	CASSFGRAGYTF
TRBV6-6	.	TRBJ1-5	.	TGTGCCAGCACCCGAAATCAGCCCCAGCATTTT	CASTRNQPQHF
TRBV13	TRBD1	TRBJ2-2	.	TGTGCCAGCAGCTCCCCCAACGACAGGGGAAACACCGGGGAGCTGTTTTTT	CASSSPNDRGNTGELFF
TRBV28	.	TRBJ2-7	.	TGTGCCAGCAGTTTACCGACGGTTGGCTACGAGCAGTACTTC	CASSLPTVGYEQYF
TRBV6-5	.	TRBJ2-1	few	TGTGCCACCCAGAATACCCCCCTGAGTGAGCAGTTCTTC	CATQNTPLSEQFF
TRBV29-1	.	TRBJ2-4	.	TGCAGCGTTCTACGTGGGGATATTCAGTACTTC	CSVLRGDIQYF
TRBV19	TRBD1	TRBJ2-3	.	TGTGCCAGTAGTGACAGGGGCGCAGATACGCAGTATTTT	CASSDRGADTQYF
TRBV29-1	.	TRBJ2-3	.	TGCAGCGGGGGGGATCGTATAGGTACGCAGTATTTT	CSGGDRIGTQYF
TRBV6-5	TRBD1	TRBJ2-3	once	TGTGCCAGCAGTGCGGGACAGGGAGTCGCTACGCAGTATTTT	CASSAGQGVATQYF
TRBV7-9	.	TRBJ1-1	.	TGTGCCAGCAGCTTCCCAGGGGAACCTTTCTTT	CASSFPGEPFF
TRBV6-1	TRBD1	TRBJ1-1	.	TGTGCCACATTTCTAAGACAGGGTTCCACTGAAGCTTTCTTT	CATFLRQGSTEAFF
TRBV7-8	.	TRBJ2-1	few	TGTGCCAGCAGCTTGAAGGAGGGCGGGGAGCAGTTCTTC	CASSLKEGGEQFF
TRBV19	TRBD1	TRBJ2-7	.	TGTGCCAGTAGTCTCCGACAGGGCTACGAGCAGTACTTC	CASSLRQGYEQYF
TRBV6-5	.	TRBJ1-5	.	TGTGCCAGCAGTTTACAGGGAGGCAATCAGCCCCAGCATTTT	CASSLQGGNQPQHF
TRBV7-9	.	TRBJ2-3	.	TGTGCCAGCAGCTACCAGACGGGTGGCGCAGATACGCAGTATTTT	CASSYQTGGADTQYF
TRBV7-3	.	TRBJ2-1	.	TGTGCCAGCAGCTTATTGGGCGGCAATGAGCAGTTCTTC	CASSLLGGNEQFF
TRBV2	.	TRBJ1-6	.	TGTGCCAGCAGTGAAGCTCCGGTCGCTTATAATTCACCCCTCCACTTT	CASSEAPVAYNSPLHF
TRBV18	TRBD1	TRBJ2-3	.	TGTGCCGGAAAAACAGGGGGCAGCACAGATACGCAGTATTTT	CAGKTGGSTDTQYF
TRBV7-9	TRBD2	TRBJ2-1	.	TGTGCCAGCAGCACAATTCCTAGCGGAAGCTCCTACAATGAGCAGTTCTTC	CASSTIPSGSSYNEQFF
TRBV11-3	.	TRBJ1-5	.	TGTGCCAGCAGCTTCAGGGGAAGCAATCAGCCCCAGCATTTT	CASSFRGSNQPQHF
TRBV11-2	.	TRBJ1-1	.	TGTGCCAGCAGCTTAGAGTCCAGACTCACTGAAGCTTTCTTT	CASSLESRLTEAFF
TRBV18	.	TRBJ1-3	few	TGTGCCAGTTCCGCAGGGTGGGATCCTGGAAACACCATATATTTT	CASSAGWDPGNTIYF
TRBV19	.	TRBJ1-5	.	TGTGCCAGTAGTTTACAGGATAGCAATCAGCCCCAGCATTTT	CASSLQDSNQPQHF
TRBV11-2	TRBD1	TRBJ1-2	.	TGTGCCAGCAGCCCGAAGGGGACAGGAGCCTCCTATGGCTACACCTTC	CASSPKGTGASYGYTF
TRBV25-1	.	TRBJ2-2	.	TGTGCCAGCAGTGAAGGGGTGAACACCGGGGAGCTGTTTTTT	CASSEGVNTGELFF
TRBV29-1	.	TRBJ2-2	.	TGCAGCGTTGCTGGCTGGGCGAGCACCGGGGAGCTGTTTTTT	CSVAGWASTGELFF
TRBV30	.	TRBJ2-6	.	TGTGCCTGGAGTGTCGGAGGGGCGGGGGCCAACGTCCTGACTTTC	CAWSVGGAGANVLTF
TRBV9	.	TRBJ2-3	.	TGTGCCAGCGCCAACAGAGGAGATACGCAGTATTTT	CASANRGDTQYF
TRBV7-3	.	TRBJ2-2	.	TGTGCCAGCAGCCTAGCGGGACAGGGTTATGCCGGGGAGCTGTTTTTT	CASSLAGQGYAGELFF
TRBV6-1	.	TRBJ2-7	.	TGTGCCAGCAGTGAATTTGGCTTTACCTACGAGCAGTACTTC	CASSEFGFTYEQYF
TRBV30	.	TRBJ1-1	.	TGTGCCTGGAGTGTAATACAGGGTCGGAATACTGAAGCTTTCTTT	CAWSVIQGRNTEAFF
TRBV6-6	.	TRBJ2-7	.	TGTGCCAGCAGTTACTTCCGGAGGGAGCAGTACTTC	CASSYFRREQYF